This paragraph reports one T cell receptor beta chain. Its antigen is still unknown. Breast cancer patients provided tissue from their axillary draining lymph nodes. The entry originates in a study of breast tumors, draining lymph nodes, adjacent tissues. Points from the study as a whole: Compared with basal-like, luminal-like tumors shared significantly more repertoire with nontumor tissue. Tumor TCR diversity was below lymph nodes but above nontumor tissue. Tumor T cell lymph node origin was a supported hypothesis, not proven.

TCRdb reprocessed the multiplex PCR reads with MiXCR, giving one entry per CDR3 protein. Among fewer than 90,000 distinct CDR3 sequences listed, approximately 30% were seen once. This CDR3 contains 12 residues. Trimming took off 1 base at V and 6 bases at J, with 9 bases between the two ends. Germline V CDR1 and CDR2: SQVTM, ANQGSEA. The sample comprised axillary lymph node tissue. The receptor was isolated from a female donor with breast cancer. Some clones in this sample may be carry-over from other donors' samples. The gene calls are TRBV29-1 and TRBJ1-1; no firm D call. The CDR3 coding sequence is TGCAGCGTTGAAGGGAACTTGGCTGAAGCTTTCTTT. Its protein product is CSVEGNLAEAFF. Full variable domain (outside the CDR3, taken from reference TRBV29-1 and TRBJ1-1): SAVISQKPSRDICQRGTSLTIQCQVDSQVTMMFWYRQQPGQSLTLIATANQGSEATYESGFVIDKFPISRPNLTFSTLTVSNMSPEDSSIYLCSVEGNLAEAFFGQGTRLTVV.